These 24 T cell receptor beta chains were all obtained from the same sample, sequenced in a study of radiation and T cells in renal cell carcinoma. The data were produced by immunoSEQ multiplex PCR, yet TCRdb's version contains in-frame clones alone and is incomplete. The table lists approximately 40,000 clones, roughly 80% of them singletons. Time point denoted: blood 4 weeks post-SBRT, at nephrectomy. Treatment specified: 15 Gy SBRT to primary tumor, nephrectomy 4 weeks later. This material consisted of blood, taken from a patient whose treatment included radiotherapy and nephrectomy. Source of these receptors: a woman in her sixties or seventies with renal cell carcinoma.

The chain has TRBV7-8 and TRBJ1-3; 8 positions match TRBD1. CDR3 length equals 14 residues. V gave up 5 bases and J gave up 2 bases; unmatched junction bases: 2. The V gene's germline CDR1 is SGHVS and CDR2 FQNEAQ. This chain's CDR3 is CASSQTGAGNTIYF. The CDR3 region has the DNA TGTGCCAGCAGCCAGACAGGGGCTGGAAACACCATATATTTT.

The chain has TRBV30 and TRBJ1-2, with no clear D. The CDR3 covers 12 residues. Germline CDR1 is GTSNPN and CDR2 is SVGIG (reference sequence). The ends were cut back, 1 base at V and 4 bases at J, with 7 bases in the middle. The CDR3 sequence: CAWSGGSYGYTF. The CDR3 DNA reads as TGTGCCTGGAGTGGCGGCTCCTATGGCTACACCTTC.

The chain combines TRBV7-8 with TRBJ2-5; 7 nucleotides align to TRBD2. Trimming took 4 bases from V and 2 from J; bases not matched to a gene: 10. The germline gives CDR1 SGHVS, CDR2 FQNEAQ. The CDR3 is made up of 16 amino acids. CDR3 residues: CASSSGGRSRQETQYF. The CDR3 DNA sequence: TGTGCCAGCAGCTCCGGGGGGAGGTCGCGGCAAGAGACCCAGTACTTC.

CDR3 sequence (DNA): TGCGCCAGCAGGATACAGGGGGGGGATGAAAAACTGTTTTTT. Encoded protein: CASRIQGGDEKLFF. The V and J genes are TRBV4-1 and TRBJ1-4, with 8 bases lining up with TRBD1. The V and J ends lost 6 bases and 6 bases, in that order; junction bases with no gene match: 6. The CDR3 spans 14 residues. CDR1 MGHRA and CDR2 YSYEKL come from the germline V gene.

The V and J genes are TRBV29-1 and TRBJ1-2; 10 bases agree with TRBD1. The J segment lost 0 bases and the V segment lost 7 bases, leaving 2 bases of the junction unmatched. Germline lookup yields CDR1 SQVTM and CDR2 ANQGSEA. CDR3 size: 13 residues. Here the CDR3 reads CSAGTGANYGYTF. The CDR3 DNA follows: TGCAGCGCCGGGACAGGGGCTAACTATGGCTACACCTTC.

CDR3 DNA: TGTGCCAGCAGCCCGGGGACTTTCACCGGGGAGCTGTTTTTT. Amino acid sequence: CASSPGTFTGELFF. The chain carries TRBV11-2 and TRBJ2-2; a weak D match, TRBD2 (6 bases). V lost 5 bases and J 4 bases, leaving 11 bases between the germline ends. CDR1 is SGHAT and CDR2 is FQNNGV in the germline V gene. The CDR3 sequence is 14 residues long.

The chain recombines TRBV7-9 with TRBJ2-1, with 7 bases lining up with TRBD2. CDR3 size: 16 residues. V was pared by 6 bases and J by 7 bases, with 15 bases of the junction left unmatched. CDR1 and CDR2 from the germline V gene are SEHNR and FQNEAQ (reference sequence). CDR3 amino acids: CASRHPVAGVKNEQFF. The CDR3 DNA sequence: TGTGCCAGCAGGCACCCAGTGGCGGGGGTAAAGAATGAGCAGTTCTTC.

V gene TRBV5-6 combines with J gene TRBJ1-6; unclear D gene. Trimming stripped 0 bases from V and 7 bases from J, with 5 bases between. The CDR3 consists of 13 residues. The germline V gene encodes CDR1 SGHDT and CDR2 YYEEEE. CDR3: CASSLVENSPLHF. The CDR3 bases are TGTGCCAGCAGCTTGGTGGAGAATTCACCCCTCCACTTT.

The chain joins TRBV5-1 to TRBJ2-3; D is possibly TRBD2 (6 bases). With 0 bases removed from V and 4 bases from J, the gap between germline ends came to 21 bases. The CDR3 runs to 18 residues. CDR1 is SGHRS and CDR2 is YFSETQ in the germline V gene. The CDR3 is CASSLDGLGGRPSDTQYF. CDR3 nucleotide sequence: TGCGCCAGCAGCTTGGATGGGCTCGGGGGTCGTCCGTCAGATACGCAGTATTTT.

The chain recombines TRBV2 with TRBJ2-1; 8 bases map to TRBD2. J lost 7 bases, V lost 3 bases, and 5 bases had no gene match. The CDR3 covers 14 residues. The germline gives CDR1 SNHLY, CDR2 FYNNEI. The CDR3 DNA is TGTGCCAGCAGTGACGGGAGGGCCGGTAATGAGCAGTTCTTC. Protein sequence: CASSDGRAGNEQFF.

This chain joins TRBV27 and TRBJ1-1; D not resolved. Trimming stripped 5 bases from V and 2 bases from J, with 15 bases between. From germline, CDR1 is MNHEY and CDR2 SMNVEV (reference sequence). This CDR3 region has 15 residues. Here the CDR3 DNA reads TGTGCCAGCAGTCCCCTCACCGGGTCCAACACTGAAGCTTTCTTT. As protein: CASSPLTGSNTEAFF.

The chain joins TRBV5-6 to TRBJ1-3; D perhaps matches TRBD1 (5 bases). This CDR3 comprises 14 residues. The V gene's germline CDR1 is SGHDT and CDR2 YYEEEE. V was pared by 7 bases and J by 2 bases, with 13 bases between. DNA of the CDR3: TGTGCCAGCCAGCTGTGGGGGGCTGGAAACACCATATATTTT. It specifies CASQLWGAGNTIYF. Complete variable domain (other parts from reference TRBV5-6 and TRBJ1-3): DAGVTQSPTHLIKTRGQQVTLRCSPKSGHDTVSWYQQALGQGPQFIFQYYEEEERQRGNFPDRFSGHQFPNYSSELNVNALLLGDSALYLCASQLWGAGNTIYFGEGSWLTVV.

This clone has a single count. The chain combines TRBV9 with TRBJ2-3, with 7 bases fitting TRBD2. V shed 0 bases, J shed 2 bases, and the junction held 3 bases outside the gene matches. The germline gives CDR1 SGDLS, CDR2 YYNGEE. The CDR3 spans 15 residues. In DNA, the CDR3 is TGTGCCAGCAGCGTAGTGGGAGGGGACACAGATACGCAGTATTTT. Its translation is CASSVVGGDTDTQYF.

This sequence joins TRBV18 and TRBJ2-5; D call uncertain. CDR3 length: 12 amino acids. Germline assignment: CDR1 KGHSH and CDR2 LQKENI. Trimming pared 3 bases from V and 4 bases from J, leaving 6 bases between. CDR3 coding DNA: TGTGCCAGCTCACCTAAAGGAGAGACCCAGTACTTC. This encodes CASSPKGETQYF.

This sequence joins TRBV11-2 and TRBJ2-7; TRBD2 aligns across 7 bases. With V trimmed by 5 bases and J by 1 base, 14 bases remained unmatched. The CDR3 has 17 residues. In germline, CDR1 is SGHAT, CDR2 FQNNGV. The CDR3 DNA sequence: TGTGCCAGCAGCCAATTAAAGGGGAGGGTCGGATCCTACGAGCAGTACTTC. It specifies CASSQLKGRVGSYEQYF.

The sample holds many counts of this clone. CDR3 in amino acids: CASSARGPGELFF. The CDR3 coding sequence is TGTGCCAGCAGTGCCAGGGGTCCCGGGGAGCTGTTTTTT. The gene calls are TRBV6-1 and TRBJ2-2; possible D gene TRBD1, 6 bases. The CDR3 totals 13 residues. Germline values: CDR1 MNHNS, CDR2 SASEGT. The V and J ends lost 4 bases and 6 bases respectively, with 9 bases between them.

The rearrangement links TRBV14 to TRBJ2-2; D remains ambiguous. This CDR3 has 14 amino acids. CDR1 and CDR2 from the germline V gene are SGHDN and FVKESK. V gave up 0 bases and J gave up 2 bases, with 4 bases separating them. The CDR3 region has the DNA TGTGCCAGCAGCCAAGATTTAAACACCGGGGAGCTGTTTTTT. Protein product: CASSQDLNTGELFF.

This clone appeared a single time. The gene calls are TRBV18 and TRBJ1-1, with D unclear. Germline CDR1 and CDR2: KGHSH and LQKENI. The V end was cut by 5 bases, the J end by 1 base, with 11 bases between. The CDR3 runs 14 residues. CDR3 loop: CASSTSFRNTEAFF. As DNA, the CDR3 is TGTGCCAGCTCAACCAGCTTCAGGAACACTGAAGCTTTCTTT.

The chain joins TRBV7-6 to TRBJ2-7, with 13 bases identical to TRBD2. CDR3 length equals 13 residues. Germline values: CDR1 SGHVS, CDR2 FNYEAQ. The CDR3 reads CAGTSGAKVEQYF. Here the CDR3 DNA reads TGTGCAGGGACTAGCGGGGCGAAGGTCGAGCAGTACTTC.

The chain joins TRBV19 to TRBJ1-5; tentatively, D is TRBD1 (6 bases). Per germline, CDR1 LNHDA and CDR2 SQIVND (reference sequence). CDR3 length: 13 residues. Trimming left V 4 bases short and J 5 bases short, with 9 bases between. The CDR3 coding sequence is TGTGCCAGTAGTAAACAGGGAGATCAGCCCCAGCATTTT. It yields the protein CASSKQGDQPQHF.

V is TRBV7-8 and J is TRBJ2-1, with D tentatively TRBD2 (5 bases). Trimming cost V 2 bases and J 4 bases, with 6 bases left between them. The CDR3 loop spans 13 amino acids. The germline V gene has CDR1 SGHVS and CDR2 FQNEAQ. The CDR3 here is CASSLTGYNEQFF. The CDR3 DNA reads as TGTGCCAGCAGCTTAACGGGGTACAATGAGCAGTTCTTC. Together with reference TRBV7-8 and TRBJ2-1, the CDR3 gives the full variable domain: GAGVSQSPRYKVAKRGQDVALRCDPISGHVSLFWYQQALGQGPEFLTYFQNEAQLDKSGLPSDRFFAERPEGSVSTLKIQRTQQEDSAVYLCASSLTGYNEQFFGPGTRLTVL.

This clone has only one observation. J is TRBJ2-1 and V is TRBV29-1; tentatively, D is TRBD2 (5 bases). This CDR3 spans 11 amino acids. From germline, CDR1 is SQVTM and CDR2 ANQGSEA. V gave up 8 bases and J gave up 8 bases, with 13 bases separating them. CDR3 sequence: CSHTRRYEQFF. The CDR3 nucleotides read TGCAGCCACACTAGAAGGTATGAGCAGTTCTTC.

This chain connects TRBV7-8 to TRBJ1-1; tentative D call: TRBD1 (6 bases). The germline V and J ends were trimmed by 8 bases and 6 bases, with 16 bases remaining between them. CDR1 is SGHVS and CDR2 is FQNEAQ in the germline V gene. CDR3 length: 13 residues. CDR3 DNA sequence: TGTGCCAGCGGAAAAGGACAGACGTCTGAAGCTTTCTTT. Encoded protein: CASGKGQTSEAFF.

V usage is TRBV2 and J usage is TRBJ1-6; D is unresolved. There are 14 residues in the CDR3. CDR1 is SNHLY, CDR2 FYNNEI, per germline. V was trimmed by 4 bases and J by 8 bases, leaving 12 bases between them. The CDR3 region has the DNA TGTGCCAGCAGTGCTAGGGTAGTGGATTCACCCCTCCACTTT. Translating it yields CASSARVVDSPLHF. Drawing the rest from reference TRBV2 and TRBJ1-6, the complete variable domain is EPEVTQTPSHQVTQMGQEVILRCVPISNHLYFYWYRQILGQKVEFLVSFYNNEISEKSEIFDDQFSVERPDGSNFTLKIRSTKLEDSAMYFCASSARVVDSPLHFGNGTRLTVT.